The clone carrying this TCR beta chain was counted many times. Its antigen is undetermined. TCRdb used MiXCR to reprocess the 5' RACE reads, holding one entry per CDR3 protein. The repertoire has 200,000 to 250,000 distinct CDR3 sequences, roughly 7% of them found once; the top ten carry 3% to 4.5%. This specimen comes from a study of identical twins. Overall study findings and caveats: A lower insertion count was a feature of abundant cord blood beta clonotypes, with no such feature in memory repertoires.

Germline values: CDR1 WSHSY, CDR2 SAAADI. There are 12 residues in the CDR3. With V trimmed by 6 bases and J by 6 bases, 1 base remained unmatched. These data also featured in a second study, about yellow fever vaccine responses in identical twins.

This chain connects TRBV10-2 to TRBJ1-2; 10 positions match TRBD1. Source material: memory (CD45RO+) T cells sorted from blood. This clonotype originated in a woman under 30 in good health. CDR3 residues: CASRGTGDGYTF. CDR3 sequence (DNA): TGCGCCAGCAGGGGGACAGGGGATGGCTACACCTTC.